The 28 T cell receptor beta chains in this list originate from one sample, sequenced in a study of blood T cell repertoires in COVID-19. Assay used: immunoSEQ multiplex PCR; TCRdb lists only in-frame clones, some missing. The sample has about 200,000 clones; more than 70% are singletons. The sequenced sample was peripheral blood. Every receptor here comes from a middle-aged man with COVID-19, enrolled during active disease.

The rearrangement links TRBV28 to TRBJ1-5; possibly TRBD1 for D (6 bases). V lost 7 bases to trimming and J lost 2 bases, with 15 bases between them. Germline values: CDR1 MDHEN, CDR2 SYDVKM. The CDR3 loop spans 15 amino acids. This CDR3 reads CASNLPGQGNQPQHF. CDR3 nucleotide sequence: TGTGCCAGCAACCTCCCGGGACAAGGCAATCAGCCCCAGCATTTT.

The chain carries TRBV9 and TRBJ2-1, with 7 nucleotides matching TRBD2. V lost 2 bases, J lost 0 bases, and 5 bases stayed unmatched. Germline loops: CDR1 SGDLS, CDR2 YYNGEE. This CDR3 has 16 residues. This CDR3 is CASSVQAGISYNEQFF. The CDR3 DNA is TGTGCCAGCAGCGTCCAAGCGGGGATCTCCTACAATGAGCAGTTCTTC.

The chain links TRBV30 to TRBJ1-1; D unclear. The V gene's germline CDR1 is GTSNPN and CDR2 SVGIG (reference sequence). V was pared by 0 bases and J by 0 bases, with 5 bases between. The length of the CDR3 is 13 residues. In DNA, the CDR3 is TGTGCCTGGAGTGTGCGGCTGAACACTGAAGCTTTCTTT. It specifies CAWSVRLNTEAFF.

The J gene is TRBJ2-1, the V gene TRBV24-1; D is possibly TRBD2 (7 bases). This CDR3 comprises 19 residues. CDR1 and CDR2 from the germline V gene are KGHDR and SFDVKD. Between the trimmed V and J ends, which lost 3 bases and 6 bases, there was a span of 26 bases. The CDR3 sequence is CATSDDPRAGHGTGNEQFF. DNA for the CDR3: TGTGCCACCAGTGATGACCCTCGAGCGGGACACGGCACCGGCAATGAGCAGTTCTTC.

This clone was seen just once. The gene calls are TRBV5-6 and TRBJ1-2; TRBD1 is a possible D gene (6 bases). With 2 bases removed from V and 6 bases from J, the gap between germline ends came to 17 bases. The CDR3 totals 15 residues. Germline loops: CDR1 SGHDT, CDR2 YYEEEE. In nucleotides, the CDR3 is TGTGCCAGCAGCTTCGGAGCAGGGGTGGTCGATGGCTACACCTTC. It translates to CASSFGAGVVDGYTF.

The gene calls are TRBV7-9 and TRBJ1-6, with 10 bases identical to TRBD1. Germline V CDR1 and CDR2: SEHNR, FQNEAQ (reference sequence). The length of the CDR3 is 17 residues. V dropped 5 bases and J dropped 9; count of bases not matched to a gene: 13. CDR3: CASSHPMTGGAGSPLHF. For the CDR3, the DNA is TGTGCCAGCAGCCACCCGATGACAGGGGGCGCGGGTTCACCCCTCCACTTT.

V usage is TRBV27 and J usage is TRBJ2-7, with TRBD1 identical over 7 bases. Germline CDR1 and CDR2: MNHEY and SMNVEV (reference sequence). There are 16 residues in the CDR3. V was pared by 5 bases and J by 2 bases, with 12 bases of the junction left unmatched. The CDR3 sequence is CASSTKYRGDTYEQYF. In nucleotides, the CDR3 is TGTGCCAGCAGTACAAAGTACAGGGGTGACACCTACGAGCAGTACTTC.

The rearrangement links TRBV10-1 to TRBJ2-1; tentative D call: TRBD2 (6 bases). The V end was cut by 4 bases, the J end by 8 bases, with 12 bases between. This CDR3 contains 13 residues. The germline gives CDR1 WNHNN, CDR2 SYGVQD (reference sequence). CDR3 amino acids: CASSAQIADEQFF. The CDR3 DNA reads TGCGCCAGCAGTGCACAGATAGCGGATGAGCAGTTCTTC.

The V and J genes are TRBV28 and TRBJ2-7; D not certain. Trimming took off 7 bases at V and 0 bases at J, with 4 bases between the two ends. The CDR3 runs to 11 residues. The germline CDR1 and CDR2 sequences are MDHEN and SYDVKM. In DNA, the CDR3 is TGTGCCAGCACTAACTCCTACGAGCAGTACTTC. It is translated as CASTNSYEQYF. Full variable domain (outside the CDR3, taken from reference TRBV28 and TRBJ2-7): DVKVTQSSRYLVKRTGEKVFLECVQDMDHENMFWYRQDPGLGLRLIYFSYDVKMKEKGDIPEGYSVSREKKERFSLILESASTNQTSMYLCASTNSYEQYFGPGTRLTVT.

The chain employs TRBV27 and TRBJ2-1, with TRBD2 matching 8 bases. This CDR3 has 17 amino acids. Germline-derived CDR1 and CDR2 are MNHEY and SMNVEV (reference sequence). V was clipped by 6 bases and J by 4 bases; unmatched bases: 14. For the CDR3, the DNA is TGTGCCAGCAGGGCGGCCCGCGGGGGGTCCATTTACAATGAGCAGTTCTTC. This codes for CASRAARGGSIYNEQFF.

With regard to this clone: At the DNA level, this CDR3 is encoded by other sequences in the same sample as well. The chain employs TRBV18 and TRBJ2-2, with TRBD2 matching 7 bases. The ends lost 6 bases at V and 0 bases at J; junction bases unmatched: 4. From germline, CDR1 is KGHSH and CDR2 LQKENI. This CDR3 has 15 residues. This CDR3 reads CASSPRGANTGELFF. DNA of the CDR3: TGTGCCAGCTCCCCTCGGGGGGCGAACACCGGGGAGCTGTTTTTT.

V gene TRBV2 combines with J gene TRBJ1-4, with D uncertain. The CDR3 extends over 13 amino acids. V was shortened by 4 bases and J by 8 bases, with 11 bases between the two germline ends. Germline V gene lookup returns CDR1 SNHLY and CDR2 FYNNEI. The CDR3 loop reads CASSGFRGEKLFF. As DNA, the CDR3 is TGTGCCAGCAGTGGGTTCCGAGGGGAAAAACTGTTTTTT.

The chain recombines TRBV5-4 with TRBJ1-4, with 8 bases fitting TRBD1. The CDR3 extends over 14 amino acids. Unmatched junction bases numbered 6, after V lost 4 bases and J lost 7 bases. Germline lookup yields CDR1 SGHNT and CDR2 YYREEE (reference sequence). CDR3 nucleotides: TGTGCCAGCAGCCGGGACAGGACAGTTGAAAAACTGTTTTTT. It translates to CASSRDRTVEKLFF.

J is TRBJ2-1 and V is TRBV7-6; 14 bases are a match to TRBD2. The CDR3 has 19 residues. The junction had 12 bases not matched to a gene; V was cut back by 1 base and J by 7 bases. Germline lookup yields CDR1 SGHVS and CDR2 FNYEAQ. The CDR3 protein is CASSLVRPGLAGASNEQFF. The CDR3 nucleotides read TGTGCCAGCAGCTTAGTTAGACCGGGACTAGCGGGAGCTTCGAATGAGCAGTTCTTC.

In this sample, this clone turned up a few times. CDR3 bases: TGTGCCAGTAGTACGGGGATCAATCAGCCCCAGCATTTT. Translated, it gives CASSTGINQPQHF. The V gene is TRBV19, the J gene TRBJ1-5; the D is unclear. Trimming left V 4 bases short and J 3 bases short, with 7 bases between. The CDR3 length is 13 residues. The germline gives CDR1 LNHDA, CDR2 SQIVND (reference sequence).

In DNA form, the CDR3 reads TGCGCCAGCAGCCTTGACAGTCTTAATGAAAAACTGTTTTTT. Translating gives CASSLDSLNEKLFF. The chain carries TRBV4-3 and TRBJ1-4; possible D gene TRBD1, 5 bases. CDR1 is LGHNA and CDR2 is YSLEER in the germline V gene. The ends were cut back, 4 bases at V and 4 bases at J, with 10 bases in the middle. The CDR3 runs to 14 residues.

This chain connects TRBV7-6 to TRBJ2-5; 8 bases match TRBD2. The junction had 9 bases not matched to a gene; V was cut back by 1 base and J by 5 bases. The CDR3 is 16 amino acids. Germline V lookup: CDR1 SGHVS, CDR2 FNYEAQ. CDR3 sequence: CASSLGSGGPWETQYF. Written as DNA, the CDR3 is TGTGCCAGCAGCTTAGGATCGGGAGGGCCATGGGAGACCCAGTACTTC.

The chain links TRBV2 to TRBJ2-1; possible D gene TRBD2, 5 bases. This CDR3 is 16 amino acids long. The germline gives CDR1 SNHLY, CDR2 FYNNEI. Trimming left V 6 bases short and J 0 bases short, with 15 bases between. The CDR3 spells CASSDADSSSYNEQFF. The CDR3 bases are TGTGCCAGCAGCGACGCGGACTCGAGCTCCTACAATGAGCAGTTCTTC. Full variable domain (rest looked up from reference TRBV2 and TRBJ2-1): EPEVTQTPSHQVTQMGQEVILRCVPISNHLYFYWYRQILGQKVEFLVSFYNNEISEKSEIFDDQFSVERPDGSNFTLKIRSTKLEDSAMYFCASSDADSSSYNEQFFGPGTRLTVL.

The CDR3 DNA sequence: TGCGCCAGCAGCTCCGGCGGCCCCCTTCCTTATGGCTACACCTTC. Translating it yields CASSSGGPLPYGYTF. The V gene is TRBV5-1, the J gene TRBJ1-2; D gene ambiguous. Germline values: CDR1 SGHRS, CDR2 YFSETQ. The CDR3 contains 15 residues. V dropped 3 bases and J dropped 5 bases, with 17 bases sitting between them. The full variable domain, rest sourced from reference TRBV5-1 and TRBJ1-2, is KAGVTQTPRYLIKTRGQQVTLSCSPISGHRSVSWYQQTPGQGLQFLFEYFSETQRNKGNFPGRFSGRQFSNSRSEMNVSTLELGDSALYLCASSSGGPLPYGYTFGSGTRLTVV.

This clone was detected once. The chain recombines TRBV28 with TRBJ1-6; D unclear. The CDR3 is made up of 14 amino acids. Germline CDR1 and CDR2: MDHEN and SYDVKM. The germline V and J ends were trimmed by 7 bases and 5 bases, with 12 bases remaining between them. The CDR3 DNA reads TGTGCCAGCATGGCGCGGCCCCATAATTCACCCCTCCACTTT. Encoded protein: CASMARPHNSPLHF.

This clone was recorded only once. The gene calls are TRBV5-6 and TRBJ2-2, with a weak D call TRBD2 (5 bases). The CDR3 has 16 amino acids. Germline V lookup: CDR1 SGHDT, CDR2 YYEEEE. V gave up 0 bases and J gave up 2 bases, with 11 bases separating them. CDR3 coding DNA: TGTGCCAGCAGCTTGGTACCGGGAACAAACACCGGGGAGCTGTTTTTT. It translates to CASSLVPGTNTGELFF. The full variable domain, its missing parts supplied by reference TRBV5-6 and TRBJ2-2, is DAGVTQSPTHLIKTRGQQVTLRCSPKSGHDTVSWYQQALGQGPQFIFQYYEEEERQRGNFPDRFSGHQFPNYSSELNVNALLLGDSALYLCASSLVPGTNTGELFFGEGSRLTVL.

The chain combines TRBV21-1 with TRBJ1-6; TRBD1 is taken as the D call from the table, unchecked against the DNA. TRBV21-1 is flagged as a pseudogene. The CDR3 consists of 15 residues. The CDR3 is CASSNDLGQGSPLHF. In nucleotides, the CDR3 is TGTGCCAGCAGCAACGACTTGGGACAGGGATCACCCCTCCACTTT.

This clone is a singleton in its sample. J is TRBJ2-4 and V is TRBV14; D might be TRBD2 (5 bases). The CDR3 spans 17 residues. The V gene's germline CDR1 is SGHDN and CDR2 FVKESK. The V end was cut by 5 bases, the J end by 3 bases, with 20 bases between. CDR3 DNA: TGTGCCAGCAGCGGCCCCCGGGGTCGGGTTGGCAAAAACATTCAGTACTTC. Translating gives CASSGPRGRVGKNIQYF.

This CDR3 is CASSEGQIFYEQYF. The DNA for the CDR3 is TGTGCCAGTAGCGAGGGACAGATTTTCTACGAGCAGTACTTC. The chain employs TRBV19 and TRBJ2-7, with 7 nucleotides matching TRBD1. Germline loops: CDR1 LNHDA, CDR2 SQIVND (reference sequence). The CDR3 totals 14 residues. V was pared by 6 bases and J by 3 bases, with 8 bases of the junction left unmatched.

The genes are TRBV4-1 and TRBJ1-6, with 9 bases that match TRBD1. The J segment lost 10 bases and the V segment lost 2 bases, leaving 6 bases of the junction unmatched. The CDR3 consists of 15 residues. Looked up from germline, CDR1 is MGHRA and CDR2 is YSYEKL. CDR3 coding DNA: TGCGCCAGCAGCCAACCGACAGGGGGTGGGTCACCCCTCCACTTT. Translation gives CASSQPTGGGSPLHF.

This sequence joins TRBV4-3 and TRBJ2-2; TRBD2 might be the D (5 bases). V lost 0 bases and J 0 bases, leaving 11 bases between the germline ends. In germline, CDR1 is LGHNA, CDR2 YSLEER. This CDR3 region has 17 residues. CDR3 bases: TGCGCCAGCAGCCAAGATCGAGGGCTCGCGAACACCGGGGAGCTGTTTTTT. Translating it yields CASSQDRGLANTGELFF.

With respect to this clone: The sample contains more than one DNA sequence encoding this CDR3. V is TRBV5-6 and J is TRBJ2-2; TRBD2 aligns across 7 bases. With 6 bases clipped from V and 5 bases from J, the junction kept 7 bases outside the gene matches. The CDR3 is made up of 14 amino acids. Germline assignment: CDR1 SGHDT and CDR2 YYEEEE. The CDR3 DNA is TGTGCCAGCACGGGGGGTCCGGGAACCGGGGAGCTGTTTTTT. Protein: CASTGGPGTGELFF.

This chain uses TRBV21-1 with TRBJ2-7; TRBD2, the D gene given by the table, was not confirmed from the DNA. TRBV21-1 is a listed pseudogene. The CDR3 covers 13 residues. CDR3: CASRRPFEVSGDF. The CDR3 nucleotides are TGTGCCAGCAGAAGACCCTTTGAGGTGAGCGGGGACTTC.